These 14 T cell receptor beta chains share one sample of origin, sequenced in a study of breast tumors, draining lymph nodes, adjacent tissues. Samples came from axillary lymph nodes draining the breast cancer. TCRdb itself ran the multiplex PCR reads through MiXCR, one entry per CDR3 protein. The sample contains approximately 280,000 distinct CDR3 sequences, over 30% of which appear only once. Sequencing input: axillary lymph node tissue. All receptors come from a female donor with breast cancer. Some clones in this sample may be carry-over from other donors' samples.

This clonotype was counted ten times or more. The chain has TRBV15 and TRBJ2-7, with 8 bases that match TRBD2. The CDR3 runs 15 residues. J lost 3 bases, V lost 0 bases, and 4 bases had no gene match. Germline V gene data show CDR1 as LNHNV and CDR2 as YYDKDF (reference sequence). The CDR3 loop is CATSRDRGLGYEQYF. CDR3 DNA: TGTGCCACCAGCAGAGATAGGGGACTAGGCTACGAGCAGTACTTC.

This clonotype was seen ten or more times. V is TRBV15 and J is TRBJ2-7; 7 bases map to TRBD1. CDR3 length equals 15 residues. Looked up from germline, CDR1 is LNHNV and CDR2 is YYDKDF (reference sequence). With V trimmed by 1 base and J by 3 bases, 6 bases remained unmatched. The CDR3 reads CATSRGTGGLYEQYF. The CDR3 DNA sequence: TGTGCCACCAGCAGAGGGACAGGCGGACTCTACGAGCAGTACTTC.

This clonotype has a handful of counts. Possible read error: a much larger clone is one base away. The CDR3 here is CASSRMGSQETQYF. The CDR3, as DNA: TGTGCCAGCAGCCGTATGGGATCTCAAGAGACCCAGTACTTC. The chain employs TRBV5-6 and TRBJ2-5; no reliable D call. The CDR3 spans 14 residues. Germline V gene sequence: CDR1 SGHDT, CDR2 YYEEEE. Trimming removed 4 bases from V and 2 bases from J, with 12 bases in between.

Details on this clonotype: One base away lies a much larger clone, so this may be a sequencing read error. The V gene is TRBV6-1, the J gene TRBJ1-2; D unclear. CDR1 is MNHNS, CDR2 SASEGT, per germline. The CDR3 runs to 11 residues. CDR3 DNA: TGTGCCAGCATGGCTAACCATGGCTACACCTTC. It encodes CASMANHGYTF.

The chain links TRBV6-6 to TRBJ1-2; TRBD1 is a possible D gene (6 bases). CDR1 is MNHNY, CDR2 SVGAGI, per germline (reference sequence). V shed 0 bases and J shed 4 bases, with 15 bases lying between them. This CDR3 spans 16 amino acids. The CDR3 loop reads CASSYSGGGKVYGYTF. CDR3 in DNA: TGTGCCAGCAGTTACTCGGGGGGGGGCAAGGTCTATGGCTACACCTTC.

This clonotype appeared a few times. The chain couples TRBV6-5 to TRBJ1-2; D unclear. The CDR3 consists of 15 residues. Germline CDR1 and CDR2: MNHEY and SVGAGI. Trimming shortened V by 8 bases and J by 6 bases, and 22 bases separated the two germline ends. The CDR3 nucleotides are TGTGCCAGCCGCCCGCAATCGGGAGGAGGGCATGGCTACACCTTC. This codes for CASRPQSGGGHGYTF.

The genes are TRBV19 and TRBJ2-1; D remains unclear. Germline V gene sequence: CDR1 LNHDA, CDR2 SQIVND (reference sequence). V shed 9 bases and J shed 7 bases, with 13 bases lying between them. This CDR3 comprises 12 residues. Written as DNA, the CDR3 is TGTGCCAGCGGGTGGTTAACTAATGAGCAGTTCTTC. It codes for CASGWLTNEQFF.

Concerning this clonotype itself: A much larger clone differs by one base, so this may be a read error. DNA of the CDR3: TGTGCCAGCCGACAGGGGACGCTGACCTACGAGCAGTACTTC. Its protein is CASRQGTLTYEQYF. This chain uses TRBV12-3 or TRBV12-4 with TRBJ2-7; TRBD1 matches 8 bases. The CDR3 has 14 amino acids. V shed 8 bases and J 2 bases; nucleotides not matched to a gene: 8.

This clonotype was recorded at least ten times. This chain connects TRBV12-3 or TRBV12-4 to TRBJ2-7, with D maybe TRBD1 (6 bases). The CDR3 sequence is 13 residues long. Deletions cut 3 bases from V and 5 bases from J, with 11 bases between. The CDR3 here is CASSLPNRDEQYF. CDR3 sequence (DNA): TGTGCCAGCAGTTTGCCCAACAGGGACGAGCAGTACTTC.

This clonotype showed up many times. The gene calls are TRBV6-5 and TRBJ2-5; D uncertain. The V end lost 2 bases, the J end lost 0 bases, and 4 bases lay between the germline ends. Germline loops: CDR1 MNHEY, CDR2 SVGAGI. The CDR3 consists of 13 residues. The CDR3 here is CASSYAYQETQYF. The CDR3, as DNA: TGTGCCAGCAGTTACGCGTACCAAGAGACCCAGTACTTC.

This rearrangement joins TRBV6-2 or TRBV6-3 to TRBJ2-2, with D maybe TRBD2 (6 bases). This CDR3 has 16 residues. Trimming left V 5 bases short and J 0 bases short, with 13 bases between. The germline V gene has CDR1 MNHEY and CDR2 SVGEGT. CDR3 sequence: CASSHAGGTNTGELFF. CDR3 coding DNA: TGTGCCAGCAGTCACGCGGGCGGGACGAACACCGGGGAGCTGTTTTTT.

In this sample, this clonotype turned up many times. The CDR3 nucleotides are TGTGCCACCAGTGATGGCGTCTACAATGAGCAGTTCTTC. The encoded protein is CATSDGVYNEQFF. This sequence joins TRBV24-1 and TRBJ2-1; D is unresolved. Germline V CDR1 and CDR2: KGHDR, SFDVKD. This CDR3 is built from 13 residues. The ends were cut back, 3 bases at V and 3 bases at J, with 5 bases in the middle.

This clonotype was picked up many times. The chain couples TRBV5-1 to TRBJ1-2; D is ambiguous. This CDR3 comprises 17 residues. The germline V gene has CDR1 SGHRS and CDR2 YFSETQ. The V end lost 4 bases, the J end lost 7 bases, and 26 bases lay between the germline ends. This chain's CDR3 is CASSVRGGLTGVVGYTF. The CDR3 DNA reads TGCGCCAGCAGCGTACGTGGCGGCCTGACGGGAGTTGTTGGCTACACCTTC.

This clonotype was observed many times. V and J are TRBV7-9 and TRBJ1-3; D possibly corresponds to TRBD1 (5 bases). The CDR3 loop spans 14 amino acids. The V and J ends lost 5 bases and 7 bases respectively, with 15 bases between them. Germline V lookup: CDR1 SEHNR, CDR2 FQNEAQ (reference sequence). The DNA of the CDR3 is TGTGCCAGCAGCCTCCTTACGGCAGGGAACACCATATATTTT. Its protein product is CASSLLTAGNTIYF.